This TCR beta chain was sequenced during a study of T cells expressing NK-cell markers. Whole-study context: Seven of the eight sequenced donors were classified as HCMV-seropositive, and one was classified as seronegative.

Study-level points and caveats: In a handful of donors, dominant clonotypes made up about 28.3-60.1% of CD3+CD56-NKG2C+ cells.

TCRdb reworked the 5' RACE reads into one entry per CDR3 protein, no DNA. The sample totals 550,000 or so distinct CDR3 sequences. A note on this clonotype: The antigen is not known.

The sequencing sample was made of blood T cells: a sorted CD56 or NKG2C T cell subset, CD4+ or CD8+ T cells, or bulk PBMC T cells (not recorded which). The receptor was isolated from a man younger than 35 in good health.

The CDR3 loop reads CASNLQGAGGGYTF. The chain joins TRBV12-3 or TRBV12-4 to TRBJ1-2; TCRdb names TRBD1, which stays unverified in the absence of DNA. The CDR3 totals 14 residues.